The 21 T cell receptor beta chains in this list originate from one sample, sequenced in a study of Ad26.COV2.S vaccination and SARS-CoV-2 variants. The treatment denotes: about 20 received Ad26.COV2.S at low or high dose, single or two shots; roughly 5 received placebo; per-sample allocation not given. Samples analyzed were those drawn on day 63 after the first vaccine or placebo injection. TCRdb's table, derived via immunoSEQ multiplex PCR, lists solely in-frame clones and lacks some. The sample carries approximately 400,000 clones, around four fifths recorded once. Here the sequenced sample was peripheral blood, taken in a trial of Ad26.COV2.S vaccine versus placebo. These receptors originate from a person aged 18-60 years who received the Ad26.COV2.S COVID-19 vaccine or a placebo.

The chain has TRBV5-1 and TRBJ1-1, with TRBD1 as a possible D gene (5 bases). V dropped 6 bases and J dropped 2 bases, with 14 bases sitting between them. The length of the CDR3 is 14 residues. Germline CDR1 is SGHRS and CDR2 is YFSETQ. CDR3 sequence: CASTVGAGNTEAFF. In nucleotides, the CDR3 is TGCGCCAGCACCGTCGGGGCGGGAAACACTGAAGCTTTCTTT.

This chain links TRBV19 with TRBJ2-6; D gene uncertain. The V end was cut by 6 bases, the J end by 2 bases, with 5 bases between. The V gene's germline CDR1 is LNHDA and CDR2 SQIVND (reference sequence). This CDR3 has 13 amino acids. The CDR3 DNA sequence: TGTGCCAGTAGCATTCCTGGGGCCAACGTCCTGACTTTC. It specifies CASSIPGANVLTF.

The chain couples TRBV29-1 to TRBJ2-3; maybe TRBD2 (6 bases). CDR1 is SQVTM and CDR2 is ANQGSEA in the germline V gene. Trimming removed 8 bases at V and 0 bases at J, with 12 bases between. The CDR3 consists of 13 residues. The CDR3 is CSILGTSTDTQYF. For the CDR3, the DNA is TGCAGCATCCTGGGGACTAGCACAGATACGCAGTATTTT.

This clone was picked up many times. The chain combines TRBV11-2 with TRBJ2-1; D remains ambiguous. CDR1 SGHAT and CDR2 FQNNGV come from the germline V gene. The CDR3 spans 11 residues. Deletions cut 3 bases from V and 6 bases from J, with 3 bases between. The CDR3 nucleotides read TGTGCCAGCAGCTTGATCAATGAGCAGTTCTTC. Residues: CASSLINEQFF.

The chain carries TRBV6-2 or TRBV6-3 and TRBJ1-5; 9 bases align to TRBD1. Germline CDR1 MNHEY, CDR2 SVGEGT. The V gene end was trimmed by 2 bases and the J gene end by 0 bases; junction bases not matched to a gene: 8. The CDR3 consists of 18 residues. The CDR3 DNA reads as TGTGCCAGCAGTTACCCACCGGACAGGGGCCCTAGCAATCAGCCCCAGCATTTT. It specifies CASSYPPDRGPSNQPQHF.

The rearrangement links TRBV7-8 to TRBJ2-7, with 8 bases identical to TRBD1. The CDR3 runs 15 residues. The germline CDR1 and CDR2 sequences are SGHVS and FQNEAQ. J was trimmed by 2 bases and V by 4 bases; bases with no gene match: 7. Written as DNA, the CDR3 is TGTGCCAGCAGCTCAGGCCCGGGACAGGCCTACGAGCAGTACTTC. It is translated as CASSSGPGQAYEQYF. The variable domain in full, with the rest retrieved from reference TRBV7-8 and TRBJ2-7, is GAGVSQSPRYKVAKRGQDVALRCDPISGHVSLFWYQQALGQGPEFLTYFQNEAQLDKSGLPSDRFFAERPEGSVSTLKIQRTQQEDSAVYLCASSSGPGQAYEQYFGPGTRLTVT.

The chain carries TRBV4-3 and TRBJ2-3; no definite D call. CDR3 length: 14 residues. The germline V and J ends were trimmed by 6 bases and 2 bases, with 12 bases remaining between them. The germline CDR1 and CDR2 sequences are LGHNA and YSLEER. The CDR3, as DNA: TGCGCCAGCAGTCAACGAGGCTTCACAGATACGCAGTATTTT. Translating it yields CASSQRGFTDTQYF.

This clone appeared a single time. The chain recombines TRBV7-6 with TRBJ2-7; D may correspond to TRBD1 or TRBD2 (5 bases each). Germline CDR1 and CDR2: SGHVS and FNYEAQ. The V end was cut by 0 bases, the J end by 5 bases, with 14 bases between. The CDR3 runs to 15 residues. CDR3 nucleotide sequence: TGTGCCAGCAGCTTAGCCTCAGGGAGAGGGGACGAGCAGTACTTC. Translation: CASSLASGRGDEQYF.

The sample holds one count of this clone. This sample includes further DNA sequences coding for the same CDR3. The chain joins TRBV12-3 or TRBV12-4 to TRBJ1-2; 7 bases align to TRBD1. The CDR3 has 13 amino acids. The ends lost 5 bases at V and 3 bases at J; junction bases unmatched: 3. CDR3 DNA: TGTGCCAGCAGTCCAGACAGGGACTATGGCTACACCTTC. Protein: CASSPDRDYGYTF.

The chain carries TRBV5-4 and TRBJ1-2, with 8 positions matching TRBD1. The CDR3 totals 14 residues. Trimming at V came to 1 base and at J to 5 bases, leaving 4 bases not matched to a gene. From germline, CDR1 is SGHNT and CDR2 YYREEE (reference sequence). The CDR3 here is CASSLTGGGYGYTF. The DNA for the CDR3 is TGTGCCAGCAGCTTGACAGGGGGAGGGTATGGCTACACCTTC.

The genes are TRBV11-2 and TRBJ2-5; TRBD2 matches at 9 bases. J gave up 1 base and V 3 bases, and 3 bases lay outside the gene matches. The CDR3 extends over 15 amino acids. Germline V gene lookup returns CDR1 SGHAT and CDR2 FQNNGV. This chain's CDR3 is CASSLTSGLQETQYF. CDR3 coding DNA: TGTGCCAGCAGCTTGACTAGCGGCCTCCAAGAGACCCAGTACTTC.

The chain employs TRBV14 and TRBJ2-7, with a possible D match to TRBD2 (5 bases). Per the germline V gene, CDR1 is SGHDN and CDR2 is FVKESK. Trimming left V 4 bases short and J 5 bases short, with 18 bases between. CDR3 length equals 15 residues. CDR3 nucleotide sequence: TGTGCCAGCAGCCGGGGTCGGGGATGGCGGGACGAGCAGTACTTC. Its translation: CASSRGRGWRDEQYF. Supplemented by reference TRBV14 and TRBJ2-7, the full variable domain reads EAGVTQFPSHSVIEKGQTVTLRCDPISGHDNLYWYRRVMGKEIKFLLHFVKESKQDESGMPNNRFLAERTGGTYSTLKVQPAELEDSGVYFCASSRGRGWRDEQYFGPGTRLTVT.

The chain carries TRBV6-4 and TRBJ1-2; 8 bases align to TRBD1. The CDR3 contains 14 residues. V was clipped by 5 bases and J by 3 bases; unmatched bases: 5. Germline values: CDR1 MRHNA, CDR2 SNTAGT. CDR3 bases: TGTGCCAGCAGTCGGACAGGGAAGGACTATGGCTACACCTTC. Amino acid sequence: CASSRTGKDYGYTF.

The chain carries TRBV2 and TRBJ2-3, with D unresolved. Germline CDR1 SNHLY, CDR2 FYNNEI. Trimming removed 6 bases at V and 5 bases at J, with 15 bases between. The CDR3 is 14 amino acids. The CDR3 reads CASRRGPILDTQYF. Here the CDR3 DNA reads TGTGCCAGCAGGCGCGGCCCTATACTAGATACGCAGTATTTT.

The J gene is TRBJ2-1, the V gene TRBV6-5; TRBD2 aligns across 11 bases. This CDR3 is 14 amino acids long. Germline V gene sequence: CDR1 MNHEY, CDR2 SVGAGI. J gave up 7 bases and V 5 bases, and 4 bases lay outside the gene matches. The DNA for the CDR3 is TGTGCCAGCAGTCCCCTAGCGGGGGGAAATGAGCAGTTCTTC. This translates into CASSPLAGGNEQFF.

Written as DNA, the CDR3 is TGTGCCAGCAGCGTAGACAGGGTCTACTATGGCTACACCTTC. Amino acid sequence: CASSVDRVYYGYTF. The chain employs TRBV9 and TRBJ1-2; tentatively, D is TRBD1 (6 bases). Trimming removed 0 bases from V and 3 bases from J, with 9 bases in between. The CDR3 totals 14 residues. The germline gives CDR1 SGDLS, CDR2 YYNGEE.

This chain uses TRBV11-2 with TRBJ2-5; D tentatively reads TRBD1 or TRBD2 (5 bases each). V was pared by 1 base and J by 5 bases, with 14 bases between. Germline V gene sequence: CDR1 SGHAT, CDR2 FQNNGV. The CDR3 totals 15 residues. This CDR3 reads CASSLVRQGDETQYF. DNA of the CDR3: TGTGCCAGCAGCTTAGTTCGGCAGGGAGACGAGACCCAGTACTTC.

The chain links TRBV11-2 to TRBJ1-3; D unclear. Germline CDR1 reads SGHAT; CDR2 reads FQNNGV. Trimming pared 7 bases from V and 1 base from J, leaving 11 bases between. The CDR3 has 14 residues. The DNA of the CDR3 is TGTGCCAGCACGAGGTTAGAATCTGGAAACACCATATATTTT. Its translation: CASTRLESGNTIYF.

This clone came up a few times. This chain's CDR3 is CASSLGWGQTKTYEQYF. The CDR3 region has the DNA TGTGCCAGCAGCTTAGGCTGGGGACAAACCAAAACCTACGAGCAGTACTTC. The gene calls are TRBV13 and TRBJ2-7; tentative D call: TRBD1 (6 bases). V was pared by 0 bases and J by 2 bases, with 17 bases between. The length of the CDR3 is 17 residues. Germline-derived CDR1 and CDR2 are PRHDT and FYEKMQ (reference sequence).

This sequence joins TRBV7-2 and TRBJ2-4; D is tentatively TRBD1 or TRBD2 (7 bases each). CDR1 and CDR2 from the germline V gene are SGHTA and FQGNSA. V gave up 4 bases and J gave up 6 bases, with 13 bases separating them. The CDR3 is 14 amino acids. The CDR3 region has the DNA TGTGCCAGCAGCTCAGGGGGGGGTGCAAACATTCAGTACTTC. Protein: CASSSGGGANIQYF.

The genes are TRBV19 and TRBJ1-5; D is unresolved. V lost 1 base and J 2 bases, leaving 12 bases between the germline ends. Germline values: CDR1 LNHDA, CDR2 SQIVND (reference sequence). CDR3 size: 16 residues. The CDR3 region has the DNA TGTGCCAGTAGTATAGGTAACCGAGCGGGCAATCAGCCCCAGCATTTT. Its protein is CASSIGNRAGNQPQHF.